This is a list of T cell receptor beta chains from one sample in a study of beta chain features in type 1 diabetes. Data came from immunoSEQ multiplex PCR; TCRdb stores just in-frame clones and leaves some out. The table records about 160,000 clones, roughly 7.1% of them present only once. Sequenced: central memory CD4+ T cells from blood. These receptors all stem from a woman in her 40s with type 1 diabetes. The CDR3 runs from the conserved cysteine through the conserved F or W.

TRBV28	TRBJ1-1	CASSPIDRPNTEAFF
TRBV27	TRBJ1-5	CASTMRRGGQPQHF
TRBV2	TRBJ1-6	CASSPGQDNSPLHF
TRBV19	TRBJ1-1	CASPDREGNTEAFF
TRBV5-1	TRBJ2-7	CASQDDRGSYEQYF
TRBV4-3	TRBJ2-5	CASSPGRGAETQYF
TRBV7-9	TRBJ1-1	CASSLGGGGSTEAFF
TRBV5-6	TRBJ1-1	CASSRTGEAFF
TRBV30	TRBJ1-1	CASSSRRSTEAFF
TRBV29-1	TRBJ1-1	CSVEVGGRRTEAFF
TRBV19	TRBJ1-1	CASSIEQLGAAEAFF
TRBV28	TRBJ2-3	CASSYSGGGTDTQYF
TRBV15	TRBJ2-3	CATSSPTSGSGTDTQYF
TRBV15	TRBJ1-2	CATSRGQGDGYTF
TRBV29-1	TRBJ1-1	CSVDLSGGTEAFF
TRBV18	TRBJ2-3	CASSPPAEPDTQYF
TRBV4-3	TRBJ2-3	CASSQDGGGPDTQYF
TRBV5-1	TRBJ2-7	CASSPATSGAHYEQYF
TRBV30	TRBJ1-5	CAWSVTADQPQHF
TRBV19	TRBJ1-1	CASSFRQGAISEAFF
TRBV7-9	TRBJ1-1	CASGVNRVDTEAFF
TRBV19	TRBJ1-4	CASSTAGQGADEKLFF
TRBV9	TRBJ2-2	CASSVGLPGGNTGELFF
TRBV10-3	TRBJ2-1	CAISDLAEAGQFF
TRBV19	TRBJ1-5	CASSNGEGQPQHF